A single sample is the source of the 7 T cell receptor beta chains below, sequenced in a study of beta chain features in type 1 diabetes (dated by TCRdb to 2017 to 2018). Library preparation was by the immunoSEQ multiplex PCR assay. The entire amount of isolated RNA was reverse transcribed using the High Capacity cDNA Reverse Transcription Kit, so the sequenced TCRB transcripts were expressed ones. TCRdb obtained this table from immuneACCESS and retained in-frame rearrangements with V and J assigned. These tables miss some clones; where compared with another copy, unresolved V genes account for less than half of the shortfall, and the remainder is unexplained. This sample lists hundreds of thousands of clones; roughly 16% were detected once. About 0.097% of the sample is held by the ten biggest clonotypes. What was sequenced was naive CD4+ T cells from blood. What this sample's cell subset or site label stands for: true naive CD4+ T cells. The receptor source for this set is a man between 18 and 29 years old in good health.

In this sample, this clone turned up a few times. The genes are TRBV4-1 and TRBJ2-5, with D possibly being TRBD1 or TRBD2 (5 bases each). The CDR3 is 14 amino acids. Looked up from germline, CDR1 is MGHRA and CDR2 is YSYEKL. The ends were cut back, 3 bases at V and 4 bases at J, with 12 bases in the middle. The CDR3 DNA reads as TGCGCCAGCAGCCAGAGGGGTGGCACAGAGACCCAGTACTTC. Amino acids: CASSQRGGTETQYF.

This clone was counted many times. The CDR3 is CASSSPHGPGDTGELFF. The CDR3 DNA is TGTGCCAGCAGCTCCCCTCACGGGCCGGGAGACACCGGGGAGCTGTTTTTT. The rearrangement uses TRBV7-9 and TRBJ2-2, with D tentatively TRBD2 (6 bases). Deletions cut 4 bases from V and 3 bases from J, with 18 bases between. In germline, CDR1 is SEHNR, CDR2 FQNEAQ (reference sequence). The CDR3 totals 17 residues. Supplemented by reference TRBV7-9 and TRBJ2-2, the full variable domain reads DTGVSQNPRHKITKRGQNVTFRCDPISEHNRLYWYRQTLGQGPEFLTYFQNEAQLEKSRLLSDRFSAERPKGSFSTLEIQRTEQGDSAMYLCASSSPHGPGDTGELFFGEGSRLTVL.

The chain joins TRBV7-2 to TRBJ2-3; 8 bases line up with TRBD2. This CDR3 region has 16 residues. The ends lost 5 bases at V and 5 bases at J; junction bases unmatched: 12. From germline, CDR1 is SGHTA and CDR2 FQGNSA. The CDR3 protein is CASSPPGLGGRDTQYF. As DNA, the CDR3 is TGTGCCAGCAGCCCACCGGGACTAGGGGGACGAGATACGCAGTATTTT.

The V and J genes are TRBV13 and TRBJ1-2; tentatively, D is TRBD1 (6 bases). In germline, CDR1 is PRHDT, CDR2 FYEKMQ (reference sequence). V was pared by 5 bases and J by 2 bases, with 12 bases between. This CDR3 region has 14 residues. The CDR3 is CASSPPGQNYGYTF. As DNA, the CDR3 is TGTGCCAGCAGCCCGCCCGGACAGAACTATGGCTACACCTTC. The variable domain in full, completed from reference TRBV13 and TRBJ1-2, reads AAGVIQSPRHLIKEKRETATLKCYPIPRHDTVYWYQQGPGQDPQFLISFYEKMQSDKGSIPDRFSAQQFSDYHSELNMSSLELGDSALYFCASSPPGQNYGYTFGSGTRLTVV.

The CDR3 here is CASSPGGFQPAKNIQYF. The CDR3 DNA follows: TGTGCCAGCTCACCAGGGGGCTTTCAACCAGCCAAAAACATTCAGTACTTC. The chain combines TRBV18 with TRBJ2-4; D might be TRBD1 (6 bases). Germline-derived CDR1 and CDR2 are KGHSH and LQKENI. This CDR3 region has 17 residues. Between the trimmed V and J ends, which lost 2 bases and 0 bases, there was a span of 14 bases.

The chain uses TRBV7-9 and TRBJ1-1; D not certain. Germline V gene sequence: CDR1 SEHNR, CDR2 FQNEAQ (reference sequence). The CDR3 sequence is 11 residues long. V was shortened by 11 bases and J by 0 bases, with 7 bases between the two germline ends. CDR3 amino acids: CAAVLNTEAFF. The CDR3 nucleotides read TGTGCCGCCGTGTTGAACACTGAAGCTTTCTTT.

In this sample, this clone turned up a few times. The chain is built from TRBV5-1 and TRBJ2-3; 7 bases map to TRBD2. The CDR3 covers 14 residues. Trimming cost V 4 bases and J 1 base; bases outside gene matches: 3. CDR1 is SGHRS and CDR2 is YFSETQ in the germline V gene. The chain's CDR3 is CASSRGDGTDTQYF. In DNA, the CDR3 is TGCGCCAGCAGCCGGGGGGACGGCACAGATACGCAGTATTTT.